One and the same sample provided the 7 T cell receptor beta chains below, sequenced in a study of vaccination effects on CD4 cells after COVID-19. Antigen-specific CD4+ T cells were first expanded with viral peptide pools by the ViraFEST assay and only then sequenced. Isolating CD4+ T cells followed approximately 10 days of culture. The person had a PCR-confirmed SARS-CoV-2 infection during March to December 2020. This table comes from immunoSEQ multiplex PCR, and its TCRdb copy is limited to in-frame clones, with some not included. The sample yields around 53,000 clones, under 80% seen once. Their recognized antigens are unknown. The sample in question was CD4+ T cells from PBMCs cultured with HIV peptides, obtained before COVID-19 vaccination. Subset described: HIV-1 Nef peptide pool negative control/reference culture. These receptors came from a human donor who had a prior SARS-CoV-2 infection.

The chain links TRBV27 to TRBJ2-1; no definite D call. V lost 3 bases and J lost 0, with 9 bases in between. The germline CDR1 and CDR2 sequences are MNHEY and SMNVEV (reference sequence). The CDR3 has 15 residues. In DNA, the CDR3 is TGTGCCAGCAGTTTGGCGGCCAGCTCCTACAATGAGCAGTTCTTC. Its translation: CASSLAASSYNEQFF.

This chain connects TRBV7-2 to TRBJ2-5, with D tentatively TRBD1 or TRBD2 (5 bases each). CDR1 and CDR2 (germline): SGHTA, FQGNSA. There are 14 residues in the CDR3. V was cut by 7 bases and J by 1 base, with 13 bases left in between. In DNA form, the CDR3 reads TGTGCCAGCACCGTGCCGGGGCCCCAAGAGACCCAGTACTTC. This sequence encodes CASTVPGPQETQYF.

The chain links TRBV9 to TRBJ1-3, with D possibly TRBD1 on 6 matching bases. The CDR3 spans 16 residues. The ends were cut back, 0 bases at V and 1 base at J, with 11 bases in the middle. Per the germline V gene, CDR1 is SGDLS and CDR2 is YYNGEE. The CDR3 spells CASSVEQGFSGNTIYF. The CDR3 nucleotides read TGTGCCAGCAGCGTAGAACAGGGCTTTTCTGGAAACACCATATATTTT.

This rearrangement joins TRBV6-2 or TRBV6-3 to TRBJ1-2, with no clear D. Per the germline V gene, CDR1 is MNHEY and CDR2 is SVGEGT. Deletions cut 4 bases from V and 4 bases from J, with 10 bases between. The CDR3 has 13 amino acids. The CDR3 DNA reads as TGTGCCAGCAGTTCCCAGGAAATCTATGGCTACACCTTC. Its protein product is CASSSQEIYGYTF.

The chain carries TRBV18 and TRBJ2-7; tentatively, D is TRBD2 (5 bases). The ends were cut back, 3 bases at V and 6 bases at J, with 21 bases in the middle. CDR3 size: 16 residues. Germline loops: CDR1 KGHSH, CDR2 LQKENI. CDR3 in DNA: TGTGCCAGCTCACCGCGGACCGGGGTTTCCTCTAGCGAGCAGTACTTC. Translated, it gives CASSPRTGVSSSEQYF. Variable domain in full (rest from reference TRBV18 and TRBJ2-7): NAGVMQNPRHLVRRRGQEARLRCSPMKGHSHVYWYRQLPEEGLKFMVYLQKENIIDESGMPKERFSAEFPKEGPSILRIQQVVRGDSAAYFCASSPRTGVSSSEQYFGPGTRLTVT.

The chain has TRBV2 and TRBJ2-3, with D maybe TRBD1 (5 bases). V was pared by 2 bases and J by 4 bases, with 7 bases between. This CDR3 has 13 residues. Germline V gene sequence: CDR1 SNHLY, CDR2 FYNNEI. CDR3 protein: CASSESGPDTQYF. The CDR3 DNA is TGTGCCAGCAGTGAATCAGGGCCAGATACGCAGTATTTT.

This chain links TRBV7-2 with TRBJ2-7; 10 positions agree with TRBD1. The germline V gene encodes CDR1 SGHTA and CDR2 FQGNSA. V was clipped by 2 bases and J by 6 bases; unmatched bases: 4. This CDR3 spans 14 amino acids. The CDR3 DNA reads TGTGCCAGCAGCTTATCTCGGACAGGGGGCGAGCAGTACTTC. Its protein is CASSLSRTGGEQYF.